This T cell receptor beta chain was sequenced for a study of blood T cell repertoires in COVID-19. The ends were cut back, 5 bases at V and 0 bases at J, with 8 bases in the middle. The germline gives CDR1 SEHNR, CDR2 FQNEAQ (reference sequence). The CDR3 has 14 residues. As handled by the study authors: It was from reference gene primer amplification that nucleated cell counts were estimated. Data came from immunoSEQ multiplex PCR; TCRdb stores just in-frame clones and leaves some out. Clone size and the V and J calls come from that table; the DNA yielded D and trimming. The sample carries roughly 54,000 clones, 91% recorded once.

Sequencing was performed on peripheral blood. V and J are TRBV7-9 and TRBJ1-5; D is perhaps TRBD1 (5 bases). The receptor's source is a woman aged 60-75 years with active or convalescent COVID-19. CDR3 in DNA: TGTGCCAGCAGCGCTGACAGTAGCAATCAGCCCCAGCATTTT. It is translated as CASSADSSNQPQHF.